This is a list of T cell receptor beta chains from one sample in a study of ipilimumab plus nivolumab after autologous stem cell transplantation. Profiled with immunoSEQ multiplex PCR; TCRdb holds only in-frame clones, not every one. The sample carries some 11,000 clones, roughly 75% recorded once. Specimen: PBMCs, collected in a trial of ipilimumab plus nivolumab as post-transplant consolidation. These receptors were obtained from a male donor with multiple myeloma. CDR3s include the opening cysteine and the closing phenylalanine or tryptophan. D genes are given only for firm matches. Some rows mark clone size as missing; the rest say once, few, many or name a class of expanded clone.

clone_size,d_call,v_call,j_call,cdr3_aa,cdr3_nt
.,TRBD2,TRBV6-5,TRBJ2-7,CASSIGLASLDEQYF,TGTGCCAGCAGTATCGGACTAGCCTCTCTGGACGAGCAGTACTTC
few,.,TRBV14,TRBJ2-7,CASSQGVAPEQYF,TGTGCCAGCAGCCAAGGGGTAGCACCCGAGCAGTACTTC
once,TRBD1,TRBV4-1,TRBJ2-6,CASSQGQGSTGANVLTF,TGCGCCAGCAGCCAGGGACAGGGATCGACTGGGGCCAACGTCCTGACTTTC
.,TRBD1,TRBV9,TRBJ2-7,CASSPTGEAYEQYF,TGTGCCAGCAGCCCGACAGGGGAGGCCTACGAGCAGTACTTC
medium-sized,TRBD1,TRBV30,TRBJ1-2,CAWTAGQGAGGYTF,TGTGCCTGGACCGCGGGACAGGGGGCCGGGGGCTACACCTTC
.,.,TRBV11-2,TRBJ2-2,CASANGGTGELFF,TGTGCCAGCGCCAACGGGGGCACCGGGGAGCTGTTTTTT
large,.,TRBV7-9,TRBJ2-7,CASSSRSEQYF,TGTGCCAGCAGCTCCCGGAGTGAGCAGTACTTC
.,.,TRBV4-2,TRBJ1-5,CASSPQVYSNQPQHF,TGTGCCAGCAGCCCACAGGTTTATAGCAATCAGCCCCAGCATTTT
.,.,TRBV5-4,TRBJ1-1,CASSLAGDTEAFF,TGTGCCAGCAGCTTGGCCGGGGACACTGAAGCTTTCTTT
.,.,TRBV7-2,TRBJ1-2,CASSLQGSHGYTF,TGTGCCAGCAGCTTGCAGGGCTCCCATGGCTACACCTTC
.,TRBD1,TRBV2,TRBJ2-1,CAGRDRARSEQFF,TGTGCCGGTCGGGACAGGGCGAGGAGTGAGCAGTTCTTC
.,TRBD2,TRBV4-2,TRBJ2-3,CASSTSKSGATDTQYF,TGTGCCAGCAGCACCTCGAAGAGCGGGGCGACAGATACGCAGTATTTT
.,TRBD2,TRBV19,TRBJ2-3,CASSSQRGWWLSDTQYF,TGTGCCAGTAGTAGCCAGCGGGGGTGGTGGTTATCAGATACGCAGTATTTT
once,TRBD2,TRBV7-2,TRBJ2-7,CASSEGLAGTYEQYF,TGTGCCAGCAGCGAAGGACTAGCGGGAACCTACGAGCAGTACTTC
.,.,TRBV15,TRBJ2-5,CATSRDVETQYF,TGTGCCACCAGCAGAGATGTAGAGACCCAGTACTTC
few,.,TRBV27,TRBJ2-7,CASSPGGYEQYF,TGTGCCAGCTCCCCAGGAGGGTACGAGCAGTACTTC
few,.,TRBV5-5,TRBJ2-7,CASTWGFGSYEQYF,TGTGCCAGCACCTGGGGGTTCGGATCCTACGAGCAGTACTTC
.,TRBD2,TRBV7-2,TRBJ2-7,CASSLVVSGGATTNEQYF,TGTGCCAGCAGCTTAGTAGTTAGCGGGGGGGCCACTACGAACGAGCAGTACTTC
.,.,TRBV18,TRBJ1-5,CASSPPSKTRFVQPQHF,TGTGCCAGCTCACCACCGAGCAAGACCCGATTTGTTCAGCCCCAGCATTTT
.,TRBD1,TRBV5-6,TRBJ1-1,CASSPTGGEAFF,TGTGCCAGCAGCCCGACAGGGGGTGAAGCTTTCTTT
.,.,TRBV4-1,TRBJ2-7,CASSPGSLLRPYEQYF,TGCGCCAGCAGCCCTGGGAGTCTTCTTCGTCCCTACGAGCAGTACTTC
.,TRBD2,TRBV11-2,TRBJ2-7,CASSPRVAGGGYEQYF,TGTGCCAGCAGCCCCAGGGTCGCGGGGGGGGGCTACGAGCAGTACTTC
.,.,TRBV19,TRBJ2-2,CASMVANTGELFF,TGTGCCAGTATGGTGGCAAACACCGGGGAGCTGTTTTTT
few,.,TRBV9,TRBJ2-5,CASSVGMQPRLGETQYF,TGTGCCAGCAGCGTAGGAATGCAGCCGAGGTTGGGGGAGACCCAGTACTTC
.,.,TRBV2,TRBJ2-6,CASRDLSGANVLTF,TGTGCCAGCAGGGACCTCTCTGGGGCCAACGTCCTGACTTTC
.,.,TRBV19,TRBJ2-7,CASSIGGRLNYEQYF,TGTGCCAGTAGTATTGGCGGCAGGCTCAACTACGAGCAGTACTTC
.,TRBD1,TRBV7-2,TRBJ2-7,CASSSPGTGAYEQYF,TGTGCCAGCAGCTCTCCCGGGACAGGGGCCTACGAGCAGTACTTC
.,.,TRBV5-4,TRBJ1-2,CASSLAGGRIDGYTF,TGTGCCAGCAGCTTGGCGGGGGGCCGGATTGATGGCTACACCTTC
.,.,TRBV6-5,TRBJ1-3,CASSQVSGNTIYF,TGTGCCAGCAGTCAAGTCTCTGGAAACACCATATATTTT
few,TRBD1,TRBV4-1,TRBJ1-6,CASSQDDRGLGSPLHF,TGCGCCAGCAGCCAAGATGACAGGGGATTAGGATCACCCCTCCACTTT
.,TRBD2,TRBV5-1,TRBJ2-3,CASSLGLAALGTQYF,TGCGCCAGCAGCCTAGGACTAGCGGCGCTAGGGACGCAGTATTTT
.,TRBD1,TRBV2,TRBJ1-3,CASSEEGAGNTIYF,TGTGCCAGCAGTGAAGAGGGGGCCGGAAACACCATATATTTT
.,TRBD1,TRBV28,TRBJ2-7,CASSQHRDRVHEQYF,TGTGCCAGCAGTCAGCACCGGGACAGGGTCCACGAGCAGTACTTC
.,.,TRBV18,TRBJ2-5,CASYTTRQETQYF,TGTGCCAGCTACACAACCCGCCAAGAGACCCAGTACTTC
.,.,TRBV4-1,TRBJ2-3,CASSQISGADTQYF,TGCGCCAGCAGCCAGATTAGCGGCGCAGATACGCAGTATTTT
few,.,TRBV9,TRBJ2-2,CASSPGGTGELFF,TGTGCCAGCAGCCCTGGGGGGACCGGGGAGCTGTTTTTT
.,.,TRBV6-5,TRBJ1-1,CASTVEMNTEAFF,TGTGCCAGCACGGTTGAGATGAACACTGAAGCTTTCTTT
.,.,TRBV9,TRBJ2-2,CASSGSDPGELFF,TGTGCCAGCAGCGGTAGCGATCCCGGGGAGCTGTTTTTT
.,TRBD2,TRBV6-5,TRBJ2-7,CASSYSALAGVEQYF,TGTGCCAGCAGTTACTCGGCGCTAGCGGGGGTTGAGCAGTACTTC
.,.,TRBV30,TRBJ2-7,CAWSVMAGNYEQYF,TGTGCCTGGAGTGTAATGGCCGGGAACTACGAGCAGTACTTC
.,.,TRBV9,TRBJ2-7,CASSVAGTSYEQYF,TGTGCCAGCAGCGTAGCGGGGACCTCCTACGAGCAGTACTTC
.,TRBD1,TRBV10-3,TRBJ2-3,CAISESRQGASDTQYF,TGTGCCATCAGTGAGTCGAGGCAGGGGGCATCAGATACGCAGTATTTT
.,.,TRBV5-1,TRBJ1-6,CASSEGQFNSPLHF,TGCGCCAGCAGCGAAGGACAATTTAATTCACCCCTCCACTTT